A selection of T cell receptor beta chains follows, all from one sample in a study of CD8 T cells in Susac syndrome. Each CDR3 protein is one row after TCRdb ran MiXCR on the immunoSEQ multiplex PCR reads. The sample has around 190,000 distinct CDR3 sequences; around 94% are singletons. Input material: CD4+ T cells from PBMCs. These receptor sequences come from a human donor with Susac syndrome. CDR3s include the opening cysteine and the closing phenylalanine or tryptophan. A D gene is named only where the DNA matches it firmly.

D gene,V gene,J gene,CDR3 DNA,CDR3 protein
TRBD1,TRBV4-2,TRBJ1-1,TGTGCCAGCAGCCGCGACAGGGGTAACACTGAAGCTTTCTTT,CASSRDRGNTEAFF
NA,TRBV5-1,TRBJ2-7,TGCGCCAGCAGGAGAGGGATCTACGAGCAGTACTTC,CASRRGIYEQYF
NA,TRBV20-1,TRBJ1-2,TGCAGTGCCACTAGGACCGATAACTATGGCTACACCTTC,CSATRTDNYGYTF
TRBD2,TRBV5-1,TRBJ2-4,TGCGCCAGCAGCTTGTGGGAGGGCTCCAAAAACATTCAGTACTTC,CASSLWEGSKNIQYF
NA,TRBV14,TRBJ2-5,TGTGCCAGCAGCCCGGATGGGGGCGAGACCCAGTACTTC,CASSPDGGETQYF
TRBD1,TRBV5-1,TRBJ2-4,TGCGCCAGCAGCTCGGCTGAGGGGACAGCCTTGGACATTCAGTACTTC,CASSSAEGTALDIQYF
TRBD1,TRBV28,TRBJ2-6,TGTGCCAGCCTCGAAGCCGGGACAGCAAGCTGGGGGGCCAACGTCCTGACTTTC,CASLEAGTASWGANVLTF
NA,TRBV18,TRBJ2-5,TGTGCCAGCTCACCCTTACCGGCAGAGACCCAGTACTTC,CASSPLPAETQYF
TRBD1,TRBV20-1,TRBJ2-2,TGCAGTGCTAGAGACGCCACGACAGGGGCCACCGGGGAGCTGTTTTTT,CSARDATTGATGELFF
NA,TRBV25-1,TRBJ1-1,TGTGCCAGCAGTGATGGGACGGGGACTGAAGCTTTCTTT,CASSDGTGTEAFF
NA,TRBV20-1,TRBJ2-5,TGCAGTGCGAGATATAAGGAGACCCAGTACTTC,CSARYKETQYF
TRBD1,TRBV12-3/TRBV12-4,TRBJ1-2,TGTGCCAGCAGAATATCCGGGACAGGGTACGATGGCTACACCTTC,CASRISGTGYDGYTF
NA,TRBV10-3,TRBJ2-2,TGTGCCATCAGCTACAGCGGGGAGCTGTTTTTT,CAISYSGELFF
NA,TRBV30,TRBJ2-7,TGTGCCTGGAGTTCCCGGACAGAATACGAGCAGTACTTC,CAWSSRTEYEQYF
NA,TRBV20-1,TRBJ1-5,TGCAGTGCTAGTCAACCGCCTCAGGGTTACAATCAGCCCCAGCATTTT,CSASQPPQGYNQPQHF
TRBD1,TRBV20-1,TRBJ2-7,TGCAGTGCCGGGACAGCGATTTCCTACGAGCAGTACTTC,CSAGTAISYEQYF
NA,TRBV20-1,TRBJ1-2,TGCAGTGCTAGAGATGGAGGGTTAGGCTACACCTTC,CSARDGGLGYTF
NA,TRBV13,TRBJ2-7,TGTGCCAGCAGCCCTCTAGGGAGGTTCTACGAGCAGTACTTC,CASSPLGRFYEQYF